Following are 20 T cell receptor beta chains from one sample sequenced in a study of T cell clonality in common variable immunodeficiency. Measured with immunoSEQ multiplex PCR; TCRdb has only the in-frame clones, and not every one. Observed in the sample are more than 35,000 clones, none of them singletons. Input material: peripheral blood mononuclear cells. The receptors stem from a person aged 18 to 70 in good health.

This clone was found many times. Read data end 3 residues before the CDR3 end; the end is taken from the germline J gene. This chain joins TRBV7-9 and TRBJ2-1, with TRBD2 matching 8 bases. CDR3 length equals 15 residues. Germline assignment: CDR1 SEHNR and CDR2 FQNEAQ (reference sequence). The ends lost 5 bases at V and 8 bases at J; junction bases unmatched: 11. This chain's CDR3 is CASSPKAGVDYEQFF. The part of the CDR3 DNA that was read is TGTGCCAGCAGCCCAAAAGCGGGAGTGGACTATGAG.

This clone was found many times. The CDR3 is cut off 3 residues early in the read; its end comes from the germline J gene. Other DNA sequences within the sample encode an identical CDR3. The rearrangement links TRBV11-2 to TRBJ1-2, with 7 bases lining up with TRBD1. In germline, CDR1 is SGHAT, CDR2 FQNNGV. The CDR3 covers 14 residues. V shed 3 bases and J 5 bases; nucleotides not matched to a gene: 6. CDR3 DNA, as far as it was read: TGTGCCAGCAGCTTGCCGGGACAGATATATGGC. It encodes CASSLPGQIYG. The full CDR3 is CASSLPGQIYGYTF.

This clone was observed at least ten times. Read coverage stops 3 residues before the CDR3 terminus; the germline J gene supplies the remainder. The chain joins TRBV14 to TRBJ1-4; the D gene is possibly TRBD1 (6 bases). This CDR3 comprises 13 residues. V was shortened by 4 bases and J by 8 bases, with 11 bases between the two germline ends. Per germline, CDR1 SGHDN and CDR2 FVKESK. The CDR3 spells CASSLGGAEKLFF. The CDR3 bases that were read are TGTGCCAGCAGCCTCGGGGGGGCGGAAAAA.

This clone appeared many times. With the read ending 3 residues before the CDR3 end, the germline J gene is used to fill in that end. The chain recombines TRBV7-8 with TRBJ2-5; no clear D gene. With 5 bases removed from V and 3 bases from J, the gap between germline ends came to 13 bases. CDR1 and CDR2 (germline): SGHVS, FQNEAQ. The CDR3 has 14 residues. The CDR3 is CASSHTEYKETQYF. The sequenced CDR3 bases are TGTGCCAGCAGCCATACAGAGTACAAAGAGACC.

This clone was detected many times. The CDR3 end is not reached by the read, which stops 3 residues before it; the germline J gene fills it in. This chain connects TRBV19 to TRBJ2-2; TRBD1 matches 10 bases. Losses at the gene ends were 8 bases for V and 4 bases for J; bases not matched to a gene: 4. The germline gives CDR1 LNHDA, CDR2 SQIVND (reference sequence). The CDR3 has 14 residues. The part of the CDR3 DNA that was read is TGTGCCAGTTCGGACAGGGGGGGCACCGGGGAG. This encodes CASSDRGGTGE. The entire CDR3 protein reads CASSDRGGTGELFF.

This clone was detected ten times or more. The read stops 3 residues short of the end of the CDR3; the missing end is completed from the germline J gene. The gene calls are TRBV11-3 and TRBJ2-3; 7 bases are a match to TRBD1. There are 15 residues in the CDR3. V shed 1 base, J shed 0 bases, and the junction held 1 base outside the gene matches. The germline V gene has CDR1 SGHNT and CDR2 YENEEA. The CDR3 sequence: CASSLGQGSTDTQYF. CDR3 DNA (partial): TGTGCCAGCAGCTTAGGACAGGGAAGCACAGATACG.

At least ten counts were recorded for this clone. The CDR3 loop is CASSPPRVQNQETQYF. The sequenced CDR3 bases are TGTGCCAGCTCACCACCCAGGGTCCAAAACCAAGAGACC. V and J are TRBV18 and TRBJ2-5, with D possibly TRBD1 on 5 matching bases. The read ends 3 residues before the CDR3 terminus; that terminus is restored from the germline J gene. Germline V gene sequence: CDR1 KGHSH, CDR2 LQKENI. Trimming stripped 0 bases from V and 0 bases from J, with 11 bases between. This CDR3 is 16 amino acids long.

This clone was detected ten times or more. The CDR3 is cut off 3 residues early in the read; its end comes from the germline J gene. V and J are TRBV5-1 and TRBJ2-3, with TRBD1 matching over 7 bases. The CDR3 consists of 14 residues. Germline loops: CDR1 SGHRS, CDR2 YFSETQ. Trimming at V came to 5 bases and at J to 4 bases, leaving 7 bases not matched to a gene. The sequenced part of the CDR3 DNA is TGCGCCAGCAGTTCTCGACAGGGAGCAGATACG. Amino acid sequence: CASSSRQGADT. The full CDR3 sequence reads CASSSRQGADTQYF.

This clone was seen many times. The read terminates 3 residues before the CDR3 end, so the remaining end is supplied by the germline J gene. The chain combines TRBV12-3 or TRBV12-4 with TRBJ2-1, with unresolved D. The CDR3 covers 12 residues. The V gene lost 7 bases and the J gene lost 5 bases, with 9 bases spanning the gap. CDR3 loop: CASKRSDNEQFF. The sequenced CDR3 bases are TGTGCCAGCAAACGCAGCGACAATGAG.

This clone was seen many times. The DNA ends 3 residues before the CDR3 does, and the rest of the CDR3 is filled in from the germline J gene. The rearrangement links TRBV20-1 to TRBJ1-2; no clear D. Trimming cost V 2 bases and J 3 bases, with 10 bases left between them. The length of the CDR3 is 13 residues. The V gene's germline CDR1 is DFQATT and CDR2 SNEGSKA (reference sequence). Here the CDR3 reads CSARLAVDYGYTF. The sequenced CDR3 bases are TGCAGTGCTAGATTGGCGGTGGACTATGGC.

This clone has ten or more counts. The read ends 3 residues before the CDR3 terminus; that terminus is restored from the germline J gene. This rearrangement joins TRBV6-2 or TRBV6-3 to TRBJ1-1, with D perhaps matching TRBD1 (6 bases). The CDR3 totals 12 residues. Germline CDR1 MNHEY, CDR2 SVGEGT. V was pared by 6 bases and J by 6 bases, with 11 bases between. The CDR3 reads CASSNRDPEAFF. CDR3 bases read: TGTGCCAGCAGCAACAGGGACCCTGAA.

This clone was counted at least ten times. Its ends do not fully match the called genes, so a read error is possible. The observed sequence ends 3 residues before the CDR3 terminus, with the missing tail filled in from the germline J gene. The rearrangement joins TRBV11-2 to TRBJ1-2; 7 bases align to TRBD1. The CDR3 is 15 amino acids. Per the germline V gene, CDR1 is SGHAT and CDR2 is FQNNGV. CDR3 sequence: CASRLDQGGAYGYTF. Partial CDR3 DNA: TGTGCCAGCAGGTTAGACCAGGGGGGCGCCTATGGC.

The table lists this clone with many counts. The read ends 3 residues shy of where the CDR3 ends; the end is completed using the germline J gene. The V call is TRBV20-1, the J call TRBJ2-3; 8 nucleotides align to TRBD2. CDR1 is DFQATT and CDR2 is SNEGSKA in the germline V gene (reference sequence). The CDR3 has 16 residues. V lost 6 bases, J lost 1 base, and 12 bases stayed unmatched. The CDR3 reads CSAHPGSGSGTDTQYF. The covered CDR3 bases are TGCAGTGCCCACCCCGGCAGCGGGAGTGGCACAGATACG.

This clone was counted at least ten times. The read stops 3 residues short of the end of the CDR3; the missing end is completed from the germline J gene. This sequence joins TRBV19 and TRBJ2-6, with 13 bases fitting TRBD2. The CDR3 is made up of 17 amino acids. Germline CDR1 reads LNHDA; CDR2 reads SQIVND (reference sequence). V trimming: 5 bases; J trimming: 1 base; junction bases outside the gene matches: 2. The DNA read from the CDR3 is TGTGCCAGTAGTGGGACTAGCGGGACATCTGGGGCCAACGTC. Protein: CASSGTSGTSGANV. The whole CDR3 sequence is CASSGTSGTSGANVLTF.

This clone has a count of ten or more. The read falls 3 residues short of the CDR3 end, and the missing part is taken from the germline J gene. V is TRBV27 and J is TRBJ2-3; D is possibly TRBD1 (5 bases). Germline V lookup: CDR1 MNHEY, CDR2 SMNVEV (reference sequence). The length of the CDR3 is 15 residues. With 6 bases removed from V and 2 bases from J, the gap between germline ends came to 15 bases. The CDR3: CASRLRGLPTDTQYF. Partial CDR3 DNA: TGTGCCAGCAGGCTAAGGGGTCTTCCCACAGATACG.

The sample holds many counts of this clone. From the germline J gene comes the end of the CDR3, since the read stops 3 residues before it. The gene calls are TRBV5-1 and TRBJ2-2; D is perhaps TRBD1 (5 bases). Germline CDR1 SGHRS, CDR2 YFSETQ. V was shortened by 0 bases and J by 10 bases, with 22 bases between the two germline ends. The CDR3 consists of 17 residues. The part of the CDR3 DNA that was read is TGCGCCAGCAGCTTGGGCCATATCGGTAAAGGGGTCGCGGAG. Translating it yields CASSLGHIGKGVAE. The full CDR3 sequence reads CASSLGHIGKGVAELFF. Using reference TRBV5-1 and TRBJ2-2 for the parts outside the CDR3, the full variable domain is KAGVTQTPRYLIKTRGQQVTLSCSPISGHRSVSWYQQTPGQGLQFLFEYFSETQRNKGNFPGRFSGRQFSNSRSEMNVSTLELGDSALYLCASSLGHIGKGVAELFFGEGSRLTVL.

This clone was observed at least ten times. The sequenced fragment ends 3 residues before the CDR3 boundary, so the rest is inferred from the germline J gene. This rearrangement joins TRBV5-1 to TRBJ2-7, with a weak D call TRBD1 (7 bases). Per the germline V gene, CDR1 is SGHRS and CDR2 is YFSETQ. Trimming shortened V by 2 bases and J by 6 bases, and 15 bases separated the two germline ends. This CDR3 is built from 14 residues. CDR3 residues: CASSFSQGEVEQYF. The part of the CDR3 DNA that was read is TGCGCCAGCAGCTTTAGTCAGGGGGAGGTCGAG.

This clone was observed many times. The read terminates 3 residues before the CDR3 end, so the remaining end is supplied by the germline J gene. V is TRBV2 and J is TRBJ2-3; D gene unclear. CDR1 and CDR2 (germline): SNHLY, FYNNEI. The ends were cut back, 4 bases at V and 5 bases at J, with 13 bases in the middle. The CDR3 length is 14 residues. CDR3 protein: CASSASRGGDTQYF. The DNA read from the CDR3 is TGTGCCAGCAGTGCGTCCCGCGGTGGAGATACG.

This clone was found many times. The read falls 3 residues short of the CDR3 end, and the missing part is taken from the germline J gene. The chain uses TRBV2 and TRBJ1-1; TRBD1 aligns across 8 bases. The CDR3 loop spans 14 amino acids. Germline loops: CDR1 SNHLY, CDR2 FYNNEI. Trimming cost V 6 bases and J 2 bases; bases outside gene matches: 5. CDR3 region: CASRHRGGNTEAFF. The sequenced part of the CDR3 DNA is TGTGCCAGCAGGCACAGGGGGGGCAACACTGAA.

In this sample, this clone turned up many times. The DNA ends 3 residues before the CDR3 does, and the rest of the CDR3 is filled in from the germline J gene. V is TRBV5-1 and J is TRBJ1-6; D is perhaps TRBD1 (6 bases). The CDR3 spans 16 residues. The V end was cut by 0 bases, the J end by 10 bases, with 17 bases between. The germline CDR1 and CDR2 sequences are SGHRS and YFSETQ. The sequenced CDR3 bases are TGCGCCAGCAGCTTGGGGGGGGGCTCCGATATCTCACCC. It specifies CASSLGGGSDISP. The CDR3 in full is CASSLGGGSDISPLHF.